Listed below are T cell receptor beta chains from one sample, sequenced in a study of T cell repertoires in cytomegalovirus infection. TCRdb re-called the reads through MiXCR, storing one row per CDR3 protein. The sample lists around 270,000 distinct CDR3 sequences; roughly 9% were seen once. The sequenced sample consisted of PBMCs. The receptors were sampled from a human donor in good health (CMV status not recorded). Some clones in this sample may be carry-over from other donors' samples. The CDR3 runs from the conserved cysteine through the conserved F or W. D genes are given only for firm matches. Where a row states a size, it is once, few, many or the class of an expanded clone; other rows omit it.

abundance,d_gene,j_gene,v_gene,len,CDR3nt,CDR3aa
many,TRBD2,TRBJ2-1,TRBV7-2,16,TGTGCCAGCAGCCTGCTGACTAGCGGGAGCCGGAATGAGCAGTTCTTC,CASSLLTSGSRNEQFF
few,-,TRBJ2-2,TRBV7-9,15,TGTGCCAGCAGCTTAGACGGTTCCTACACCGGGGAGCTGTTTTTT,CASSLDGSYTGELFF
-,-,TRBJ1-2,TRBV19,13,TGTGCCAGTAGTATAGATCTGGGCTATGGCTACACCTTC,CASSIDLGYGYTF
few,-,TRBJ1-5,TRBV6-8,17,TGTGCCAGCAGTTATTCGGCTTCGCGGCGTGACAATCAGCCCCAGCATTTT,CASSYSASRRDNQPQHF
many,-,TRBJ1-2,TRBV7-2,16,TGTGCCAGCAGCTTAGTCAGTATCACCCCCAACTATGGCTACACCTTC,CASSLVSITPNYGYTF
many,-,TRBJ2-1,TRBV7-2,14,TGTGCCAGCAGCTTTTGGCGGAGCTACAATGAGCAGTTCTTC,CASSFWRSYNEQFF
many,-,TRBJ1-4,TRBV7-9,12,TGTGCCAGCAGCGTTCTGAATGAAAAACTGTTTTTT,CASSVLNEKLFF
-,TRBD2,TRBJ2-7,TRBV30,17,TGTGCCTGGAGTGGGTTAGTACAGCGGGGGGCTTACTACGAGCAGTACTTC,CAWSGLVQRGAYYEQYF
-,TRBD1,TRBJ2-1,TRBV5-1,17,TGCGCCAGCAGCTCTCAAAAAACGACAGGGCCAAGGGATGAGCAGTTCTTC,CASSSQKTTGPRDEQFF
-,TRBD1,TRBJ1-1,TRBV20-1,13,TGCAGTGCTTTCGGACAGGGGAACACTGAAGCTTTCTTT,CSAFGQGNTEAFF
many,-,TRBJ1-5,TRBV7-2,13,TGTGCCAGCAGCTTAGAGAGGGATCAGCCCCAGCATTTT,CASSLERDQPQHF
many,-,TRBJ2-3,TRBV7-2,16,TGTGCCAGCAGCCCCGCCCCTTCCGGGTTGACAGATACGCAGTATTTT,CASSPAPSGLTDTQYF
many,TRBD1,TRBJ2-3,TRBV7-2,14,TGTGCCAGCAGCTTACACAGGGGCGGAGATACGCAGTATTTT,CASSLHRGGDTQYF
-,-,TRBJ2-5,TRBV11-3,15,TGTGCCAGCAGCCCAGATGGGGCGCGAAAAGAGACCCAGTACTTC,CASSPDGARKETQYF
many,-,TRBJ1-5,TRBV5-6,16,TGTGCCAGCAGCCGCGGAGGCGTTCATAGCAATCAGCCCCAGCATTTT,CASSRGGVHSNQPQHF
many,TRBD2,TRBJ2-1,TRBV7-2,18,TGTGCCAGCAGCCTACTACGGACTAGCGGGACCGTAGGGGGTGAGCAGTTCTTC,CASSLLRTSGTVGGEQFF
-,TRBD2,TRBJ2-3,TRBV12-3/TRBV12-4,16,TGTGCCAGCAGTTTACTGCCTAGCGGGGGCACAGATACGCAGTATTTT,CASSLLPSGGTDTQYF
many,-,TRBJ1-5,TRBV7-2,14,TGTGCCAGCAGCTTGGAGGGTTCGAGTCAGCCCCAGCATTTT,CASSLEGSSQPQHF
many,-,TRBJ1-1,TRBV7-2,14,TGTGCCAGCAGCTTAGCGCTGGAGGGAGTCGAAGCTTTCTTT,CASSLALEGVEAFF
many,TRBD1,TRBJ1-5,TRBV7-2,14,TGTGCCAGCAGCTCGGACAGGGGAAGGGTGCCCCAGCATTTT,CASSSDRGRVPQHF
many,-,TRBJ1-1,TRBV7-2,14,TGTGCCAGCAGCTACTTCCAGGTGAACACTGAAGCTTTCTTT,CASSYFQVNTEAFF
-,TRBD2,TRBJ2-5,TRBV20-1,14,TGCAGTTCTACCCCTAGCGGGGGACAAGAGACCCAGTACTTC,CSSTPSGGQETQYF
many,-,TRBJ2-1,TRBV7-2,15,TGTGCCAGCAGCTTAGACAGGGCCACCTACAATGAGCAGTTCTTC,CASSLDRATYNEQFF
many,TRBD1,TRBJ2-1,TRBV7-3,15,TGTGCCAGCAGCCCTGACAGGGGCTCCTACAATGAGCAGTTCTTC,CASSPDRGSYNEQFF
few,TRBD1,TRBJ2-2,TRBV19,14,TGTGCCACCGGGGACAGGGGGCGCGGCGGGGAGCTGTTTTTT,CATGDRGRGGELFF
-,-,TRBJ2-5,TRBV6-8,17,TGTGCCATTTCTCTTCTCAGTGGCACAGCGCTCCAAGAGACCCAGTACTTC,CAISLLSGTALQETQYF
many,-,TRBJ2-2,TRBV18,17,TGTGCCAGCTCACCACTTCCCACGACAGGGAACACCGGGGAGCTGTTTTTT,CASSPLPTTGNTGELFF
-,-,TRBJ1-4,TRBV29-1,13,TGCAGCGCCAAGGACACAGCCGTCGAAAAACTGTTTTTT,CSAKDTAVEKLFF
many,-,TRBJ2-5,TRBV7-2,13,TGTGCCAGCAGCCTCCCGGGGCTGGAGACCCAGTACTTC,CASSLPGLETQYF
few,-,TRBJ2-7,TRBV12-3/TRBV12-4,11,TGTGCCAGCACTAAGGGCTACGAGCAGTACTTC,CASTKGYEQYF
many,TRBD1,TRBJ2-1,TRBV6-6,15,TGTGCCAGCAGAGCCGGGACAGGTGTCTACAATGAGCAGTTCTTC,CASRAGTGVYNEQFF
many,-,TRBJ2-5,TRBV7-9,11,TGTGCCAGCACAGGAGAAGAGACCCAGTACTTC,CASTGEETQYF
many,-,TRBJ2-2,TRBV18,13,TGTGCCAGCTCACCGCGGACCACCGGGGAGCTGTTTTTT,CASSPRTTGELFF
few,TRBD1,TRBJ1-6,TRBV4-3,16,TGCGCCAGCAGCCAAGACACCGGGACAGGGGGTTCACCCCTCCACTTT,CASSQDTGTGGSPLHF
-,-,TRBJ2-7,TRBV13,14,TGTGCCAGCAGCTTAGGGCTAGCGAGATACGAGCAGTACTTC,CASSLGLARYEQYF
few,-,TRBJ1-3,TRBV28,16,TGTGCCAGCAGTTTATCGGGCGTCGTCTCTGGAAACACCATATATTTT,CASSLSGVVSGNTIYF
once,-,TRBJ1-5,TRBV7-2,14,TGTGCCAGCGGCTTACAGGGTGGCAATCAGCCCCAGCATTTT,CASGLQGGNQPQHF
few,-,TRBJ2-1,TRBV20-1,14,TGCAGTGCTAGGGGGACTGCGACCTACAATGAGCAGTTCTTC,CSARGTATYNEQFF
many,TRBD2,TRBJ2-2,TRBV20-1,17,TGCAGTGCTTCAGGCTCTCCGCGGGGGGAAAACACCGGGGAGCTGTTTTTT,CSASGSPRGENTGELFF
few,-,TRBJ1-1,TRBV6-2/TRBV6-3,13,TGTGCCAGCAGGCACAGGGCGAACACTGAAGCTTTCTTT,CASRHRANTEAFF
many,-,TRBJ2-3,TRBV20-1,13,TGCAGTGCATTTTTGGGGCTCACAGATACGCAGTATTTT,CSAFLGLTDTQYF
many,-,TRBJ2-5,TRBV7-6,15,TGTGCCAGCAGCCGTGAGGGGGTGGCGGGAGAGACCCAGTACTTC,CASSREGVAGETQYF
many,-,TRBJ2-2,TRBV7-2,14,TGTGCCAGCAGCTCCGACTACTCGGCCCGGGGGCTGTTTTTT,CASSSDYSARGLFF
-,TRBD2,TRBJ2-1,TRBV7-2,16,TGTGCCAGCAGCTCGAGTAGCGGGAGGTACTACAATGAGCAGTTCTTC,CASSSSSGRYYNEQFF
-,TRBD1,TRBJ2-7,TRBV7-8,15,TGTGCCAGCAGCTTAGCCGGGACAGGGTATATCGAGCAGTACTTC,CASSLAGTGYIEQYF
many,TRBD1,TRBJ1-5,TRBV7-2,16,TGTGCCAGCAGCTCCGCCGGGACAGGCTCAAATCAGCCCCAGCATTTT,CASSSAGTGSNQPQHF
many,-,TRBJ2-2,TRBV7-2,15,TGTGCCAGCAGCTTAGGGGCCGCGAACACCGGGGAGCTGTTTTTT,CASSLGAANTGELFF
many,-,TRBJ1-1,TRBV7-8,14,TGTGCCAGCAGCACACGGACACCGAACACTGAAGCTTTCTTT,CASSTRTPNTEAFF
many,-,TRBJ1-1,TRBV12-3/TRBV12-4,16,TGTGCCAGCATCCCCTCTCCGGGACCTACGAACACTGAAGCTTTCTTT,CASIPSPGPTNTEAFF
few,-,TRBJ2-1,TRBV3-1,12,TGTGCCAGCAGCCAACTAATGACAGAGCAGTTCTTC,CASSQLMTEQFF